This is a list of T cell receptor beta chains from one sample in a study of monozygotic twins with inflammatory bowel disease. TCRdb re-called the 5' RACE reads, yielding one record per CDR3 amino acid sequence without DNA. The table lists some 90,000 distinct CDR3 sequences, with around 7% in the top ten. Sequencing used blood. The receptors come from a human donor with ulcerative colitis or Crohn's disease, or a healthy co-twin of an affected twin (not recorded which). Each CDR3 is given with its conserved first and last residue. Each record gives: clone size, V gene, J gene, CDR3 length, CDR3 protein. Clone size is stated in some rows and not others, as once, few, many or a class when expanded.

abundance: NA
v_gene: TRBV12-3/TRBV12-4
j_gene: TRBJ1-5
len: 15
CDR3aa: CASSSQAGGNQPQHF

abundance: NA
v_gene: TRBV7-2
j_gene: TRBJ2-7
len: 14
CDR3aa: CASSSGTGMYEQYF

abundance: NA
v_gene: TRBV11-2
j_gene: TRBJ1-6
len: 14
CDR3aa: CASSRQNVHSPLHF

abundance: NA
v_gene: TRBV27
j_gene: TRBJ2-2
len: 14
CDR3aa: CASRREGVSGELFF

abundance: NA
v_gene: TRBV12-3/TRBV12-4
j_gene: TRBJ1-5
len: 14
CDR3aa: CASRGAYSNQPQHF

abundance: medium-sized
v_gene: TRBV5-5
j_gene: TRBJ2-5
len: 12
CDR3aa: CASSLDWETQYF

abundance: NA
v_gene: TRBV5-1
j_gene: TRBJ1-5
len: 15
CDR3aa: CASSSTGALNQPQHF

abundance: NA
v_gene: TRBV24-1
j_gene: TRBJ2-3
len: 13
CDR3aa: CATSGDSTDTQYF

abundance: NA
v_gene: TRBV20-1
j_gene: TRBJ2-7
len: 13
CDR3aa: CSAPGLAGSEQYF

abundance: NA
v_gene: TRBV15
j_gene: TRBJ2-2
len: 16
CDR3aa: CATSREKLYNTGELFF

abundance: NA
v_gene: TRBV3-1
j_gene: TRBJ2-4
len: 17
CDR3aa: CASSQEGPQKAKNIQYF

abundance: NA
v_gene: TRBV5-4
j_gene: TRBJ2-2
len: 14
CDR3aa: CASSLGQNPGELFF

abundance: NA
v_gene: TRBV5-1
j_gene: TRBJ1-1
len: 15
CDR3aa: CASSFAGTVNTEAFF

abundance: NA
v_gene: TRBV5-6
j_gene: TRBJ2-1
len: 11
CDR3aa: CASSWAEEQFF

abundance: NA
v_gene: TRBV12-3/TRBV12-4
j_gene: TRBJ2-1
len: 13
CDR3aa: CASSDGAGAPQFF

abundance: medium-sized
v_gene: TRBV20-1
j_gene: TRBJ1-1
len: 14
CDR3aa: CSASRRDRNTEAFF